These 21 T cell receptor beta chains were sequenced from one sample in a study of blood T cell repertoires in COVID-19. Only in-frame clones appear in the TCRdb table, and some are missing; sequencing was by immunoSEQ multiplex PCR. This table holds approximately 300,000 clones, roughly nine tenths found once. Sequencing was done on a sample of PBMCs or T cells enriched from blood (not recorded which). Receptor source: a woman in her twenties or thirties who had recovered from COVID-19.

V usage is TRBV19 and J usage is TRBJ1-5, with 9 bases matching TRBD1. The V and J ends lost 5 bases and 2 bases, in that order; junction bases with no gene match: 10. Germline-derived CDR1 and CDR2 are LNHDA and SQIVND (reference sequence). The CDR3 sequence is 17 residues long. CDR3: CASSRGTGREGNQPQHF. The CDR3 region has the DNA TGTGCCAGTAGTCGCGGGACAGGGAGAGAAGGCAATCAGCCCCAGCATTTT.

This chain links TRBV5-1 with TRBJ2-3; D unclear. This CDR3 comprises 14 residues. Germline V lookup: CDR1 SGHRS, CDR2 YFSETQ. Trimming removed 4 bases at V and 6 bases at J, with 15 bases between. The CDR3 loop reads CASSPTRLQDTQYF. The CDR3 DNA follows: TGCGCCAGCAGCCCAACCAGGCTCCAGGATACGCAGTATTTT.

J is TRBJ1-5 and V is TRBV18; a possible D gene is TRBD1 (6 bases). With 4 bases removed from V and 7 bases from J, the gap between germline ends came to 20 bases. Germline assignment: CDR1 KGHSH and CDR2 LQKENI. The CDR3 spans 16 residues. The CDR3 DNA reads as TGTGCCAGCTCACTAGGCTTGGGCGGGGGCGGACAGCCCCAGCATTTT. It encodes CASSLGLGGGGQPQHF.

This chain uses TRBV12-3 or TRBV12-4 with TRBJ1-1, with 10 bases fitting TRBD1. The junction had 2 bases not matched to a gene; V was cut back by 6 bases and J by 4 bases. CDR3 size: 13 residues. Here the CDR3 DNA reads TGTGCCAGCAGCGGGACAGGGGTCACTGAAGCTTTCTTT. As protein: CASSGTGVTEAFF.

The chain combines TRBV4-2 with TRBJ1-2; perhaps TRBD1 as D (5 bases). V was clipped by 7 bases and J by 7 bases, with 25 bases between them. From germline, CDR1 is LGHNA and CDR2 YNFKEQ. The CDR3 runs to 16 residues. The CDR3 loop reads CASNPSGTQGGGGYTF. The CDR3 nucleotides are TGTGCCAGCAACCCGTCCGGGACTCAGGGCGGAGGTGGCTACACCTTC.

The chain is built from TRBV6-5 and TRBJ1-5; a possible D gene is TRBD1 (6 bases). The CDR3 consists of 15 residues. The germline V gene encodes CDR1 MNHEY and CDR2 SVGAGI. Trimming cost V 5 bases and J 7 bases, with 18 bases left between them. As DNA, the CDR3 is TGTGCCAGCAGTCCACGACGGGGACAAGGACAGCCCCAGCATTTT. Translated: CASSPRRGQGQPQHF.

The chain joins TRBV6-1 to TRBJ1-2; TRBD1 is a possible D gene (6 bases). Deletions cut 0 bases from V and 8 bases from J, with 16 bases between. Looked up from germline, CDR1 is MNHNS and CDR2 is SASEGT. The CDR3 has 15 amino acids. CDR3 in DNA: TGTGCCAGCAGTGAAGCGGCGGACAGCCTGCGGGGCTACACCTTC. Its protein product is CASSEAADSLRGYTF.

This clone was picked up one time. The CDR3 bases are TGTGCCAGCGGGTATCCCGGAGAGGGTTCACCCCTCCACTTT. Amino acid sequence: CASGYPGEGSPLHF. V gene TRBV28 combines with J gene TRBJ1-6; D is unclear. Germline V lookup: CDR1 MDHEN, CDR2 SYDVKM. Deletions cut 8 bases from V and 9 bases from J, with 17 bases between. There are 14 residues in the CDR3.

V gene TRBV19 combines with J gene TRBJ1-1, with 9 positions matching TRBD1. Germline-derived CDR1 and CDR2 are LNHDA and SQIVND (reference sequence). This CDR3 has 17 amino acids. Losses at the gene ends were 4 bases for V and 0 bases for J; bases not matched to a gene: 9. CDR3 residues: CASSRSGQGLMNTEAFF. The CDR3 nucleotides read TGTGCCAGTAGTAGGTCGGGACAGGGACTTATGAACACTGAAGCTTTCTTT.

This clone was detected only once. J is TRBJ2-1 and V is TRBV9; TRBD2 might be the D (6 bases). V dropped 0 bases and J dropped 8 bases, with 15 bases sitting between them. The CDR3 is 15 residues long. Looked up from germline, CDR1 is SGDLS and CDR2 is YYNGEE. CDR3 sequence reads: CASSVGGPTGDEQFF. CDR3 coding DNA: TGTGCCAGCAGCGTAGGTGGCCCAACGGGGGATGAGCAGTTCTTC.

The chain recombines TRBV11-2 with TRBJ1-1; tentatively, D is TRBD1 (6 bases). The germline V and J ends were trimmed by 5 bases and 4 bases, with 14 bases remaining between them. CDR3 size: 14 residues. From germline, CDR1 is SGHAT and CDR2 FQNNGV. The CDR3 region has the DNA TGTGCCAGCAGCCCAAGAGACAGGTCCACTGAAGCTTTCTTT. Translation gives CASSPRDRSTEAFF.

In this sample, this clone turned up a few times. The chain uses TRBV19 and TRBJ2-7; 10 positions agree with TRBD2. Trimming took 3 bases from V and 2 from J; bases not matched to a gene: 4. CDR1 is LNHDA and CDR2 is SQIVND in the germline V gene (reference sequence). This CDR3 contains 15 residues. This CDR3 reads CASSIRTSGPYEQYF. The CDR3, as DNA: TGTGCCAGTAGTATCAGGACTAGCGGACCCTACGAGCAGTACTTC.

The chain links TRBV27 to TRBJ1-1; D is unclear. V shed 7 bases and J shed 7 bases, with 13 bases lying between them. The CDR3 has 12 residues. CDR1 is MNHEY, CDR2 SMNVEV, per germline (reference sequence). CDR3 DNA sequence: TGTGCCAGCACGGCCAGAGGTCATGAAGCTTTCTTT. Amino acids: CASTARGHEAFF.

As concerns this clone: One junction end does not reproduce the germline sequence, and a read error may be involved. The chain is built from TRBV6-2 or TRBV6-3 and TRBJ1-1; 10 nucleotides match TRBD1. The CDR3 totals 15 residues. In germline, CDR1 is MNHEY, CDR2 SVGEGT. The CDR3 loop is CASSPLDRGYDETFF. The CDR3 DNA sequence: TGTGCCAGCAGCCCCTTGGACAGGGGGTATGATGAAACTTTCTTT.

This chain links TRBV6-2 or TRBV6-3 with TRBJ2-6; D may be TRBD2 (6 bases). The V end lost 0 bases, the J end lost 0 bases, and 18 bases lay between the germline ends. In germline, CDR1 is MNHEY, CDR2 SVGEGT. The CDR3 is 20 residues long. The CDR3 here is CASSYSIFRQTSSGANVLTF. The CDR3 nucleotides are TGTGCCAGCAGTTACTCGATCTTCCGGCAGACTAGCTCTGGGGCCAACGTCCTGACTTTC.

This chain uses TRBV6-5 with TRBJ1-1; 8 positions agree with TRBD1. J gave up 8 bases and V 6 bases, and 5 bases lay outside the gene matches. The germline V gene has CDR1 MNHEY and CDR2 SVGAGI. This CDR3 has 12 residues. This CDR3 reads CASRYRDREAFF. In DNA form, the CDR3 reads TGTGCCAGCAGGTACCGGGACAGGGAAGCTTTCTTT.

The chain has TRBV4-2 and TRBJ1-2; D possibly corresponds to TRBD1 (6 bases). This CDR3 region has 15 residues. Looked up from germline, CDR1 is LGHNA and CDR2 is YNFKEQ. V was shortened by 0 bases and J by 2 bases, with 10 bases between the two germline ends. The CDR3 reads CASSQEAGANYGYTF. In DNA, the CDR3 is TGTGCCAGCAGCCAAGAGGCAGGGGCGAACTATGGCTACACCTTC.

A single count supports this clone. The chain is built from TRBV30 and TRBJ1-1; D gene ambiguous. Germline V gene lookup returns CDR1 GTSNPN and CDR2 SVGIG (reference sequence). The CDR3 runs 11 residues. Trimming pared 4 bases from V and 3 bases from J, leaving 6 bases between. This CDR3 is CAWTFDTEAFF. CDR3 DNA: TGTGCCTGGACATTTGACACTGAAGCTTTCTTT.

The V gene is TRBV5-5, the J gene TRBJ2-1, with 10 nucleotides matching TRBD2. This CDR3 comprises 14 residues. V gave up 0 bases and J gave up 10 bases; unmatched junction bases: 4. CDR1 and CDR2 from the germline V gene are SGHKS and YYEKEE (reference sequence). The CDR3 loop is CASSLVGAGGEQFF. The DNA of the CDR3 is TGTGCCAGCAGCTTGGTAGGAGCGGGAGGGGAGCAGTTCTTC.

This CDR3 is CASSTAAGNTIYF. The CDR3, as DNA: TGTGCCAGTAGTACGGCGGCTGGAAACACCATATATTTT. V gene TRBV19 combines with J gene TRBJ1-3; D unclear. The V end lost 4 bases, the J end lost 2 bases, and 6 bases lay between the germline ends. CDR3 length equals 13 residues. From germline, CDR1 is LNHDA and CDR2 SQIVND (reference sequence).

The J gene is TRBJ1-1, the V gene TRBV7-2, with D perhaps TRBD1 (6 bases). CDR1 is SGHTA and CDR2 is FQGNSA in the germline V gene. The CDR3 runs to 15 residues. Trimming stripped 5 bases from V and 2 bases from J, with 15 bases between. The CDR3 nucleotides are TGTGCCAGCAGCCCCCCTGGGACATATAACACTGAAGCTTTCTTT. This encodes CASSPPGTYNTEAFF.